This TCR beta chain was retrieved from a study of T cell responses to AZD1222 COVID-19 vaccine. Findings of the study overall: It should be noted that donors were predominantly white British and more often female, and clonal diversity was possibly underestimated.

For this clone: Its antigen is undetermined.

The method was immunoSEQ multiplex PCR; TCRdb's version includes in-frame clones alone and lacks a portion of them. There are approximately 150,000 clones in the sample; around 91% occur only once, and roughly 5% lies in the top ten. The clonotype comes from an adult in good health. The material was peripheral blood, obtained on day 0 of AZD1222 vaccination.

The DNA of the CDR3 is TGTGCCAGCAGCACAGGACTAGCGGGAGGTATACAAGAGACCCAGTACTTC. As protein: CASSTGLAGGIQETQYF. The V and J genes are TRBV5-4 and TRBJ2-5; 14 bases align to TRBD2. J gave up 2 bases and V 4 bases, and 7 bases lay outside the gene matches. Germline V CDR1 and CDR2: SGHNT, YYREEE (reference sequence). The CDR3 loop spans 17 amino acids.